Included here is one T cell receptor beta chain sequence, with context. It is unclear where the CDR3 begins or ends on the DNA, so no DNA is shown, and the CDR3 is as TCRdb lists it. This record comes from a study of CD8+CD57+ T cells in acquired aplastic anemia. The CDR3 spans 15 residues, counting both ends. Germline CDR1 is SGHTA and CDR2 is FQGTGA. TCR beta VDJ combinations and CDR3 sequences were profiled from genomic DNA. TCRdb itself ran the reads through MiXCR, one entry per CDR3 protein. The sample consists of hundreds of thousands of distinct CDR3 sequences, just under 70% of them appearing once.

This receptor was obtained from a human donor in good health, serving as a control. V gene TRBV7-3 combines with J gene TRBJ2-3. What was sequenced was sorted CD4+, CD8+, or CD8+CD57+ T cells (not recorded which) from PBMCs. This chain's CDR3 is CASRQDRNEQYFGHF.